This T cell receptor (beta chain) is from a study of radiotherapy plus CTLA-4 blockade in lung cancer. Whole-study results and caveats: Clones derived from tumor TCRs expanded in blood after radiotherapy plus ipilimumab.

In regard to this clone: Its antigen remains unidentified.

Sequencing was performed with immunoSEQ multiplex PCR; in TCRdb, only in-frame clones are kept and a portion is missing. This sample yields approximately 52,000 clones, of which 77% are seen a single time; about 2.4% belongs to the top ten. The CDR3 runs 15 residues. V shed 3 bases and J 4 bases; nucleotides not matched to a gene: 7. The germline V gene has CDR1 SGHTA and CDR2 FQGTGA. The chain employs TRBV7-3 and TRBJ2-7; TRBD2 aligns across 9 bases. Material: peripheral blood, obtained from a patient treated with radiotherapy plus ipilimumab. The receptor's source is a human donor with non-small cell lung cancer whose response to radiotherapy plus ipilimumab could not be evaluated. DNA of the CDR3: TGTGCCAGCAGCTTCGCGGGGGGGAGTACGTACGAGCAGTACTTC. Its protein product is CASSFAGGSTYEQYF.